The 26 T cell receptor beta chains below come from one sample, sequenced in a study of blood T cell repertoires in COVID-19 (dated by TCRdb to about 2020). The receptor library was made with the immunoSEQ multiplex PCR assay. TCRdb provides this immuneACCESS table in a form limited to in-frame rearrangements. Some clones are lacking; in checked studies, under half of them reflect an unresolved V gene, and why the rest are absent is not known. This sample lists about 300,000 clones; roughly 87% were detected once. Jointly, the top ten make up about an eighth of the sample. The sample taken for sequencing was peripheral blood. These receptors all stem from a human donor in a cohort sampled during active COVID-19.

The rearrangement links TRBV5-4 to TRBJ2-7, with TRBD2 matching over 8 bases. Germline CDR1 is SGHNT and CDR2 is YYREEE (reference sequence). The CDR3 is 14 amino acids. J lost 3 bases, V lost 4 bases, and 6 bases had no gene match. As DNA, the CDR3 is TGTGCCAGCAGCCTAGGACTAGCTTACTACGAGCAGTACTTC. The encoded protein is CASSLGLAYYEQYF.

J is TRBJ1-1 and V is TRBV10-1, with D perhaps matching TRBD1 (6 bases). Germline lookup yields CDR1 WNHNN and CDR2 SYGVQD (reference sequence). Trimming took off 9 bases at V and 7 bases at J, with 18 bases between the two ends. The CDR3 sequence is 13 residues long. The CDR3 sequence is CARVRGGGHEAFF. DNA of the CDR3: TGCGCCAGGGTGCGTGGGGGGGGACATGAAGCTTTCTTT.

V and J are TRBV6-5 and TRBJ2-2, with 7 nucleotides matching TRBD1. The junction had 3 bases not matched to a gene; V was cut back by 0 bases and J by 5 bases. This CDR3 is 15 amino acids long. CDR1 is MNHEY, CDR2 SVGAGI, per germline. The CDR3 here is CASSYSLTGTGELFF. The CDR3 DNA reads as TGTGCCAGCAGTTACTCGTTGACAGGGACCGGGGAGCTGTTTTTT.

The chain carries TRBV24-1 and TRBJ2-2, with a weak D call TRBD2 (5 bases). Trimming shortened V by 3 bases and J by 7 bases, and 23 bases separated the two germline ends. The CDR3 has 18 amino acids. Germline-derived CDR1 and CDR2 are KGHDR and SFDVKD. The CDR3 coding sequence is TGTGCCACCAGTGATCCTATACCCACGGTTTCACGGGGCGGGGAGCTGTTTTTT. It is translated as CATSDPIPTVSRGGELFF.

The V and J genes are TRBV4-3 and TRBJ2-2; D possibly corresponds to TRBD2 (5 bases). The germline CDR1 and CDR2 sequences are LGHNA and YSLEER. V lost 3 bases, J lost 3 bases, and 11 bases lay in between. The CDR3 spans 15 residues. The CDR3 is CASSQGWRDTGELFF. The CDR3 bases are TGCGCCAGCAGCCAGGGCTGGCGGGACACCGGGGAGCTGTTTTTT.

The chain combines TRBV6-1 with TRBJ2-1, with D unclear. Trimming pared 3 bases from V and 6 bases from J, leaving 15 bases between. The CDR3 loop spans 15 amino acids. CDR1 is MNHNS and CDR2 is SASEGT in the germline V gene. The CDR3 here is CASSEYRESFNEQFF. The CDR3 DNA follows: TGTGCCAGCAGTGAGTACAGAGAATCTTTCAATGAGCAGTTCTTC.

The chain is built from TRBV28 and TRBJ2-2, with a possible D match to TRBD1 (5 bases). This CDR3 region has 15 residues. Germline CDR1 is MDHEN and CDR2 is SYDVKM. Trimming cost V 5 bases and J 0 bases, with 10 bases left between them. The CDR3 spells CASSGAPANTGELFF. CDR3 coding DNA: TGTGCCAGCAGTGGGGCACCCGCGAACACCGGGGAGCTGTTTTTT. Full variable domain (missing parts from reference TRBV28 and TRBJ2-2): DVKVTQSSRYLVKRTGEKVFLECVQDMDHENMFWYRQDPGLGLRLIYFSYDVKMKEKGDIPEGYSVSREKKERFSLILESASTNQTSMYLCASSGAPANTGELFFGEGSRLTVL.

The rearrangement links TRBV5-1 to TRBJ2-2, with a tentative D call TRBD2 (5 bases). The CDR3 sequence is 15 residues long. The ends were cut back, 4 bases at V and 4 bases at J, with 14 bases in the middle. Germline V gene sequence: CDR1 SGHRS, CDR2 YFSETQ. The DNA for the CDR3 is TGCGCCAGCAGCCTCTCGCTAGCCACCACCGGGGAGCTGTTTTTT. This sequence encodes CASSLSLATTGELFF.

The chain has TRBV3-1 (or the pseudogene TRBV3-2) and TRBJ2-2; D is unclear. Germline assignment: CDR1 LGHDT and CDR2 YNNKEL (reference sequence). This CDR3 is 12 amino acids long. V was pared by 4 bases and J by 4 bases, with 4 bases between. The DNA for the CDR3 is TGTGCCAGCAGCCTATCCACCGGGGAGCTGTTTTTT. Translated, it gives CASSLSTGELFF.

The rearrangement joins TRBV3-1 (or the pseudogene TRBV3-2) to TRBJ1-5; 8 nucleotides align to TRBD1. The CDR3 length is 16 residues. Germline loops: CDR1 LGHDT, CDR2 YNNKEL (reference sequence). The V and J ends lost 2 bases and 4 bases, in that order; junction bases with no gene match: 7. Here the CDR3 DNA reads TGTGCCAGCAGCCAAAGGGGACAGGACAAGAATCAGCCCCAGCATTTT. Residues: CASSQRGQDKNQPQHF.

The chain carries TRBV28 and TRBJ2-1, with TRBD2 identical over 9 bases. This CDR3 spans 15 amino acids. Germline-derived CDR1 and CDR2 are MDHEN and SYDVKM. Trimming at V came to 6 bases and at J to 8 bases, leaving 11 bases not matched to a gene. CDR3 coding DNA: TGTGCCAGCAGCGGGGCGGCGGGAGGGAGGTATGAGCAGTTCTTC. It encodes CASSGAAGGRYEQFF. The complete variable domain, with remaining parts taken from reference TRBV28 and TRBJ2-1, reads DVKVTQSSRYLVKRTGEKVFLECVQDMDHENMFWYRQDPGLGLRLIYFSYDVKMKEKGDIPEGYSVSREKKERFSLILESASTNQTSMYLCASSGAAGGRYEQFFGPGTRLTVL.

V is TRBV11-2 and J is TRBJ2-1, with TRBD2 identical over 9 bases. V was clipped by 4 bases and J by 4 bases; unmatched bases: 5. CDR3 length: 15 amino acids. The germline V gene has CDR1 SGHAT and CDR2 FQNNGV. The CDR3, as DNA: TGTGCCAGCAGCTATATAGCGGGAGCTTACAATGAGCAGTTCTTC. This encodes CASSYIAGAYNEQFF.

This rearrangement joins TRBV7-2 to TRBJ2-7, with D tentatively TRBD2 (5 bases). The CDR3 sequence is 14 residues long. Germline V gives CDR1 SGHTA, CDR2 FQGNSA. The V end lost 2 bases, the J end lost 7 bases, and 15 bases lay between the germline ends. The CDR3 DNA sequence: TGTGCCAGCAGCTTAAGACACGGGGAGCGAGAGCAGTACTTC. Translation gives CASSLRHGEREQYF.

This clone was seen only once. The rearrangement joins TRBV28 to TRBJ1-1; 8 positions agree with TRBD1. Trimming at V came to 4 bases and at J to 7 bases, leaving 5 bases not matched to a gene. The V gene's germline CDR1 is MDHEN and CDR2 SYDVKM. The CDR3 is 13 amino acids. The CDR3 sequence is CASSSPGTGEAFF. CDR3 in DNA: TGTGCCAGCAGTTCCCCCGGGACAGGTGAAGCTTTCTTT.

The chain combines TRBV5-1 with TRBJ2-5, with D uncertain. Looked up from germline, CDR1 is SGHRS and CDR2 is YFSETQ. The CDR3 sequence is 13 residues long. V was pared by 6 bases and J by 5 bases, with 14 bases between. The CDR3 reads CASNSVTMETQYF. CDR3 sequence (DNA): TGCGCCAGCAATTCTGTCACAATGGAGACCCAGTACTTC.

The CDR3 loop reads CASSSSLDTQYF. The CDR3 bases are TGTGCCAGCAGCTCCTCCCTAGATACGCAGTATTTT. V and J are TRBV7-9 and TRBJ2-3; D ambiguous. This CDR3 spans 12 amino acids. The V gene lost 4 bases and the J gene lost 5 bases, with 7 bases spanning the gap. Germline-derived CDR1 and CDR2 are SEHNR and FQNEAQ (reference sequence).

V gene TRBV20-1 combines with J gene TRBJ1-5, with D unresolved. From germline, CDR1 is DFQATT and CDR2 SNEGSKA (reference sequence). The V end lost 3 bases, the J end lost 6 bases, and 21 bases lay between the germline ends. The CDR3 loop spans 16 amino acids. In nucleotides, the CDR3 is TGCAGTGCTAGTTCCGGGGTCCGTGTAATAGGTCAGCCCCAGCATTTT. Translation gives CSASSGVRVIGQPQHF.

The chain has TRBV19 and TRBJ1-3; D is perhaps TRBD1 (6 bases). Germline-derived CDR1 and CDR2 are LNHDA and SQIVND (reference sequence). This CDR3 has 17 amino acids. Between the trimmed V and J ends, which lost 8 bases and 0 bases, there was a span of 20 bases. The CDR3 is CASRESIRGYSGNTIYF. The CDR3 DNA is TGTGCCAGTCGCGAATCTATCAGGGGTTACTCTGGAAACACCATATATTTT.

The V and J genes are TRBV6-4 and TRBJ2-1, with 8 bases that match TRBD1. V lost 2 bases, J lost 8 bases, and 8 bases stayed unmatched. Germline CDR1 is MRHNA and CDR2 is SNTAGT. The CDR3 has 15 residues. The CDR3 DNA is TGTGCCAGCAGTGACGGGGCAGGGGGCTTCGATGAGCAGTTCTTC. The encoded protein is CASSDGAGGFDEQFF.

The genes are TRBV5-1 and TRBJ2-2, with D possibly being TRBD1 (7 bases). Between the trimmed V and J ends, which lost 4 bases and 4 bases, there was a span of 11 bases. This CDR3 comprises 14 residues. Germline loops: CDR1 SGHRS, CDR2 YFSETQ. DNA of the CDR3: TGCGCCAGCAGCGCGGGACAGAGCACCGGGGAGCTGTTTTTT. It is translated as CASSAGQSTGELFF.

This clone was observed a single time. The CDR3 loop is CASSLRRIATSGEETQYF. The DNA of the CDR3 is TGTGCCAGCAGCTTAAGGCGGATCGCGACTAGCGGAGAAGAGACCCAGTACTTC. This chain joins TRBV7-2 and TRBJ2-5; 9 bases map to TRBD2. Germline assignment: CDR1 SGHTA and CDR2 FQGNSA. The J segment lost 3 bases and the V segment lost 2 bases, leaving 13 bases of the junction unmatched. This CDR3 is built from 18 residues.

This rearrangement joins TRBV19 to TRBJ1-1, with 10 positions matching TRBD1. This CDR3 has 16 amino acids. CDR1 is LNHDA, CDR2 SQIVND, per germline (reference sequence). The ends lost 4 bases at V and 0 bases at J; junction bases unmatched: 5. The CDR3 here is CASSKGQGRVNTEAFF. CDR3 DNA: TGTGCCAGTAGTAAGGGACAGGGGAGGGTGAACACTGAAGCTTTCTTT.

The chain uses TRBV6-5 and TRBJ1-4; possible D gene TRBD1, 6 bases. Trimming shortened V by 0 bases and J by 8 bases, and 13 bases separated the two germline ends. CDR1 is MNHEY, CDR2 SVGAGI, per germline. There are 15 residues in the CDR3. CDR3 protein: CASSYSFPDREKLFF. CDR3 bases: TGTGCCAGCAGTTACTCGTTTCCCGACAGGGAAAAACTGTTTTTT.

The chain carries TRBV11-2 and TRBJ1-4, with D hard to call. The germline V gene has CDR1 SGHAT and CDR2 FQNNGV. V was cut by 1 base and J by 0 bases, with 12 bases left in between. The CDR3 spans 17 residues. In DNA, the CDR3 is TGTGCCAGCAGCTTAGCTAGAGACCTTGCAACTAATGAAAAACTGTTTTTT. It specifies CASSLARDLATNEKLFF. The full variable domain, in which reference TRBV11-2 and TRBJ1-4 provide the parts outside the CDR3, is EAGVAQSPRYKIIEKRQSVAFWCNPISGHATLYWYQQILGQGPKLLIQFQNNGVVDDSQLPKDRFSAERLKGVDSTLKIQPAKLEDSAVYLCASSLARDLATNEKLFFGSGTQLSVL.

The V gene is TRBV6-1, the J gene TRBJ2-2, with D possibly being TRBD2 (7 bases). The CDR3 runs to 16 residues. Trimming removed 0 bases from V and 10 bases from J, with 18 bases in between. CDR1 and CDR2 from the germline V gene are MNHNS and SASEGT. Written as DNA, the CDR3 is TGTGCCAGCAGTGAAGCGCTTGTCGGGGGGCGGGAGGAGCTGTTTTTT. Translated, it gives CASSEALVGGREELFF.

This sequence joins TRBV19 and TRBJ1-4; D gene uncertain. CDR3 length: 14 amino acids. Trimming removed 5 bases at V and 8 bases at J, with 15 bases between. Germline CDR1 and CDR2: LNHDA and SQIVND (reference sequence). Here the CDR3 reads CASSSGGAGEKLFF. For the CDR3, the DNA is TGTGCCAGTAGTTCGGGAGGTGCGGGCGAAAAACTGTTTTTT.